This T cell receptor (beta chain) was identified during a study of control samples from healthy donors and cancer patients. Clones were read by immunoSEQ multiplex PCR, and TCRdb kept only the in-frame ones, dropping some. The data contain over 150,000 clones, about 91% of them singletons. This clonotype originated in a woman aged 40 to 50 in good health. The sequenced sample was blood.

The DNA of the CDR3 is TGTGCCAGCAGCCCTTGGGCTGGGAATGAAAAACTGTTTTTT. Protein sequence: CASSPWAGNEKLFF. The chain links TRBV9 to TRBJ1-4; no clear D gene. Trimming took off 4 bases at V and 5 bases at J, with 12 bases between the two ends. The germline V gene encodes CDR1 SGDLS and CDR2 YYNGEE. The CDR3 has 14 amino acids. The full variable domain, completed using reference TRBV9 and TRBJ1-4, is DSGVTQTPKHLITATGQRVTLRCSPRSGDLSVYWYQQSLDQGLQFLIQYYNGEERAKGNILERFSAQQFPDLHSELNLSSLELGDSALYFCASSPWAGNEKLFFGSGTQLSVL.